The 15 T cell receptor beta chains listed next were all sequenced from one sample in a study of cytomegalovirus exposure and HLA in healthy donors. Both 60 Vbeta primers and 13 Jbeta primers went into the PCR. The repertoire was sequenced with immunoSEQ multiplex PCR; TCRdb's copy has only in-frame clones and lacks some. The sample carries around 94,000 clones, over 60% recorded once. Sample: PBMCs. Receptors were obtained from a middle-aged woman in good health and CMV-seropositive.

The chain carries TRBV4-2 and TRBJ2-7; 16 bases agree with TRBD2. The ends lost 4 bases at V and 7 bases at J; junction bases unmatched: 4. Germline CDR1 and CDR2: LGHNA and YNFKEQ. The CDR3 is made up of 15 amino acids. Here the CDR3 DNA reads TGTGCCAGCAGCCCGGGACTAGCGGGAGGGAGGGAGCAGTACTTC. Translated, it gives CASSPGLAGGREQYF.

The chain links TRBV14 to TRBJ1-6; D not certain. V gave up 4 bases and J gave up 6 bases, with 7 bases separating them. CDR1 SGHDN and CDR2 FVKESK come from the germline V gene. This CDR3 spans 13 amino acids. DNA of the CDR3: TGTGCCAGCAGCCCCTATCCTAATTCACCCCTCCACTTT. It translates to CASSPYPNSPLHF.

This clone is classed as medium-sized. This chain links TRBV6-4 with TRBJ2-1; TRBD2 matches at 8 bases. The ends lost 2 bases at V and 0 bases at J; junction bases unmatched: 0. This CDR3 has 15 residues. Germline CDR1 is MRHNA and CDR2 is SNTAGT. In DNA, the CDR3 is TGTGCCAGCAGTGACACTAGCGGCTCCTACAATGAGCAGTTCTTC. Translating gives CASSDTSGSYNEQFF.

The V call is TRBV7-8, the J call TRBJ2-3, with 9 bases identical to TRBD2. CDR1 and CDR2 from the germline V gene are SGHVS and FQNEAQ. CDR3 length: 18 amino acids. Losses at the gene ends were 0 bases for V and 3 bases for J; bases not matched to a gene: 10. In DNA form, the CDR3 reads TGTGCCAGCAGCTTAGCGCTCCGAGCGGGAGGCTCTACAGATACGCAGTATTTT. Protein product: CASSLALRAGGSTDTQYF.

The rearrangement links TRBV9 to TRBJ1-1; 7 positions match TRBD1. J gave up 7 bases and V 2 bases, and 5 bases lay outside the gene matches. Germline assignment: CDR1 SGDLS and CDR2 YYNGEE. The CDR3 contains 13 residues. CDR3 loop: CASSVWDSNEAFF. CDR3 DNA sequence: TGTGCCAGCAGCGTGTGGGACAGCAATGAAGCTTTCTTT.

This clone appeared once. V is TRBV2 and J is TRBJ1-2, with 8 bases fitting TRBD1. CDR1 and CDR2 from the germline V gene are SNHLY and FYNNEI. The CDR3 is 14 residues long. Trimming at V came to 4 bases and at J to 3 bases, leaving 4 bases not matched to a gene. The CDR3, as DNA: TGTGCCAGCAGTGTAGGACAGGGTGACTATGGCTACACCTTC. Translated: CASSVGQGDYGYTF.

CDR3 DNA sequence: TGTGCCATTGGAGATAGCGGGGACGAGCAGTACTTC. Translating it yields CAIGDSGDEQYF. The chain couples TRBV10-3 to TRBJ2-7, with 8 bases that match TRBD2. Germline CDR1 and CDR2: ENHRY and SYGVKD. The CDR3 is made up of 12 amino acids. Losses at the gene ends were 9 bases for V and 5 bases for J; bases not matched to a gene: 6.

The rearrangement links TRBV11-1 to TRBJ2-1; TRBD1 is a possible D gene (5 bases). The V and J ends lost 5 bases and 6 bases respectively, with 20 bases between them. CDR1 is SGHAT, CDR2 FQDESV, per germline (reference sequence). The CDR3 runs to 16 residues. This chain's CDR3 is CASSPQGQGLGNEQFF. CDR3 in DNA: TGTGCCAGCAGCCCGCAGGGCCAGGGATTAGGCAATGAGCAGTTCTTC.

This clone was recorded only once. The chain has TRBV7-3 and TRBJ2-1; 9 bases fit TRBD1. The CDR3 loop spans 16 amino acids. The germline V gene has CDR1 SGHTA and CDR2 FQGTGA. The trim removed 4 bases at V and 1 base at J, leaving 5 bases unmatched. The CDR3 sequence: CASSSGTGSSYNEQFF. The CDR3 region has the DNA TGTGCCAGCAGCTCCGGGACAGGGTCTTCCTACAATGAGCAGTTCTTC. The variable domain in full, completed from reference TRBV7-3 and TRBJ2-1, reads GAGVSQTPSNKVTEKGKYVELRCDPISGHTALYWYRQSLGQGPEFLIYFQGTGAADDSGLPNDRFFAVRPEGSVSTLKIQRTERGDSAVYLCASSSGTGSSYNEQFFGPGTRLTVL.

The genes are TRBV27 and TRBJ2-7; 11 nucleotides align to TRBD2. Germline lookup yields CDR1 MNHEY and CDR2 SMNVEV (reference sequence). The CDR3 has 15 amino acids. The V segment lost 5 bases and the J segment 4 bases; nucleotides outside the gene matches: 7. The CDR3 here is CASSRGTSGLYEQYF. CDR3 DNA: TGTGCCAGCAGTCGAGGGACTAGCGGTTTATACGAGCAGTACTTC.

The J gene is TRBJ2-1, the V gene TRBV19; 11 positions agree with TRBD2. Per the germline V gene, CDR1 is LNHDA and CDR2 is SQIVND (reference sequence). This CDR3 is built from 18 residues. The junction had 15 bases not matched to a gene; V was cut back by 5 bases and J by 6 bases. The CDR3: CASSPGTGWLAGGNEQFF. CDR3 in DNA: TGTGCCAGTAGTCCCGGGACAGGGTGGCTAGCGGGGGGCAATGAGCAGTTCTTC.

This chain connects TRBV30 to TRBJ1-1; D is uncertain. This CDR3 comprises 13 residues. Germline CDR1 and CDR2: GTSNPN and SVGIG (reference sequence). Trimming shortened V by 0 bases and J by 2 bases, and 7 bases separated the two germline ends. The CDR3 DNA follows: TGTGCCTGGAGTGTACAGATCAACACTGAAGCTTTCTTT. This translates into CAWSVQINTEAFF.

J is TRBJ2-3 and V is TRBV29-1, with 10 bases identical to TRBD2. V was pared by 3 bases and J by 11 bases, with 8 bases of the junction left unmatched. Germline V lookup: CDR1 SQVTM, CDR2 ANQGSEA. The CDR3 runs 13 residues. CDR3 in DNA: TGCAGCGTTGAGGTGGCTAGCGGGAGAGAGCAGTATTTT. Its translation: CSVEVASGREQYF.

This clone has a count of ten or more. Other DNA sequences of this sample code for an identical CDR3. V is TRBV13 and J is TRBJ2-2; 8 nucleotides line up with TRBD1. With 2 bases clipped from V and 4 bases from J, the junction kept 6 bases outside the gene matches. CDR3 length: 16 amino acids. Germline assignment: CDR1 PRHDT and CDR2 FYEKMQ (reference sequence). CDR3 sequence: CASSLRQGRGTGELFF. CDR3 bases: TGTGCCAGCAGCTTACGACAGGGGCGAGGCACCGGGGAGCTGTTTTTT.

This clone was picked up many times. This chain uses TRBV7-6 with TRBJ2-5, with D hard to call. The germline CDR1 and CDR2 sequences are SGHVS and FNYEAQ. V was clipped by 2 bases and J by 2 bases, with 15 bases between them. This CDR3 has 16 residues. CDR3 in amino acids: CASSLLGWSGQETQYF. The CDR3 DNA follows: TGTGCCAGCAGCTTACTTGGCTGGAGTGGGCAAGAGACCCAGTACTTC.